The clone carrying this TCR beta chain appeared many times. Its specificity is not known. The same CDR3 is also encoded by other DNA sequences in this sample. Germline V gives CDR1 SGHRS, CDR2 YFSETQ. The CDR3 covers 11 residues. The germline V and J ends were trimmed by 5 bases and 4 bases, with 7 bases remaining between them. Expressed TCRB transcripts were sequenced because the entire RNA isolate underwent reverse transcription. Method: immunoSEQ multiplex PCR; TCRdb's copy keeps in-frame clones and lacks some. The table shows a few hundred thousand clones, with 8% to 10% occurring only once. The sample is drawn from a study of beta chain features in type 1 diabetes. Regarding the study as a whole: TCRB CDR3 length was moderately but significantly reduced in all four CD4+ subsets of Type 1 diabetes patients.

The TCR originated in a man aged 25-45 years with type 1 diabetes. The sample comprised central memory CD4+ T cells from blood. The rearrangement links TRBV5-1 to TRBJ2-7; D gene unclear. The CDR3: CASRSEYEQYF. The DNA of the CDR3 is TGCGCCAGCAGGTCAGAATACGAGCAGTACTTC.